This T cell receptor (beta chain) is from a study of T cell changes during pregnancy in multiple sclerosis. TCRdb keeps only in-frame clones here, not all; method: immunoSEQ multiplex PCR. The sample includes some 85,000 clones, around 95% of them seen just once. This clone was seen more than once but under ten times. CDR3 length equals 14 residues. CDR1 is LNHDA, CDR2 SQIVND, per germline (reference sequence). V shed 5 bases and J 5 bases; nucleotides not matched to a gene: 7. This sequence joins TRBV19 and TRBJ1-1; 8 positions agree with TRBD1. Material: peripheral blood, obtained in the second trimester of pregnancy. The sequence came from a female donor in good health, enrolled as a control in a pregnancy study. The CDR3 protein is CASSETGVWTEAFF. In DNA form, the CDR3 reads TGTGCCAGTAGTGAGACAGGGGTTTGGACTGAAGCTTTCTTT.